One sample yielded the 25 T cell receptor beta chains listed below, sequenced in a study of cytomegalovirus exposure and HLA in healthy donors. Amplification used 60 Vbeta primers and 13 Jbeta primers. Some clones are missing from TCRdb's copy, which holds only in-frame ones; the method was immunoSEQ multiplex PCR. The sample carries about 170,000 clones, less than 80% recorded once. Input material: PBMCs. The receptors shown here come from a man in his forties in good health and CMV-seronegative.

The genes are TRBV6-1 and TRBJ1-1, with D possibly matching TRBD1 (5 bases). The germline V gene has CDR1 MNHNS and CDR2 SASEGT. With 3 bases removed from V and 3 bases from J, the gap between germline ends came to 8 bases. CDR3 length equals 13 residues. The chain's CDR3 is CASSDRAYTEAFF. DNA of the CDR3: TGTGCCAGCAGTGACAGGGCGTACACTGAAGCTTTCTTT.

The chain recombines TRBV20-1 with TRBJ2-3; D remains ambiguous. The CDR3 loop spans 11 amino acids. V dropped 5 bases and J dropped 2 bases, with 5 bases sitting between them. The germline gives CDR1 DFQATT, CDR2 SNEGSKA (reference sequence). CDR3 sequence reads: CSAPDTDTQYF. The CDR3 region has the DNA TGCAGTGCTCCAGACACAGATACGCAGTATTTT.

The V call is TRBV30, the J call TRBJ1-1; 7 bases agree with TRBD1. After removal of 4 bases from V and 3 bases from J, the junction contained 2 bases not matched to a gene. Germline V gene lookup returns CDR1 GTSNPN and CDR2 SVGIG (reference sequence). This CDR3 region has 12 residues. Here the CDR3 reads CAWTDRDTEAFF. CDR3 DNA: TGTGCCTGGACCGACAGGGACACTGAAGCTTTCTTT. Variable domain in full (rest from reference TRBV30 and TRBJ1-1): SQTIHQWPATLVQPVGSPLSLECTVEGTSNPNLYWYRQAAGRGLQLLFYSVGIGQISSEVPQNLSASRPQDRQFILSSKKLLLSDSGFYLCAWTDRDTEAFFGQGTRLTVV.

On this clone itself: At one boundary the junction diverges from the germline segment, which might be a read error. J is TRBJ1-1 and V is TRBV7-9, with D perhaps TRBD1 (6 bases). This CDR3 contains 18 residues. Per the germline V gene, CDR1 is SEHNR and CDR2 is FQNEAQ (reference sequence). In DNA, the CDR3 is TGTTCCAGCAGCTTAGCGTACGGCAGGGGAACCATGAACACTGAAGCTTTCTTT. Its translation is CSSSLAYGRGTMNTEAFF.

This chain joins TRBV5-1 and TRBJ1-1; a weak D match, TRBD1 (6 bases). Deletions cut 2 bases from V and 0 bases from J, with 14 bases between. The CDR3 totals 16 residues. CDR1 is SGHRS, CDR2 YFSETQ, per germline. CDR3 nucleotides: TGCGCCAGCAGCTTAACAGGGTCGGACATGAACACTGAAGCTTTCTTT. Encoded protein: CASSLTGSDMNTEAFF.

This clone occurred a few times. The chain joins TRBV7-9 to TRBJ2-7, with D tentatively TRBD1 (5 bases). Germline V lookup: CDR1 SEHNR, CDR2 FQNEAQ (reference sequence). V shed 5 bases and J shed 0 bases, with 8 bases lying between them. The CDR3 covers 13 residues. CDR3 sequence (DNA): TGTGCCAGCAGCGCGGACACCTCCTACGAGCAGTACTTC. Translated, it gives CASSADTSYEQYF.

Remarks on this clone: Different DNA sequences within this sample yield the same CDR3. This rearrangement joins TRBV7-9 to TRBJ2-7; tentative D call: TRBD1 (5 bases). The V end lost 2 bases, the J end lost 3 bases, and 5 bases lay between the germline ends. Germline loops: CDR1 SEHNR, CDR2 FQNEAQ (reference sequence). The CDR3 length is 12 residues. CDR3 sequence reads: CASSLQGYEQYF. The CDR3 nucleotides are TGTGCCAGCAGCTTACAGGGCTACGAGCAGTACTTC.

Comments on this clone: At one end, the junction sequence differs from germline, possibly due to a read error. The V and J genes are TRBV7-9 and TRBJ2-3; 7 positions agree with TRBD2. The CDR3 sequence is 16 residues long. Germline CDR1 is SEHNR and CDR2 is FQNEAQ (reference sequence). In nucleotides, the CDR3 is TGTTCCAGCAGCTTAGAACTAGCGTCTAGCACAGATACGCAGTATTTT. It codes for CSSSLELASSTDTQYF. Drawing the rest from reference TRBV7-9 and TRBJ2-3, the complete variable domain is DTGVSQNPRHKITKRGQNVTFRCDPISEHNRLYWYRQTLGQGPEFLTYFQNEAQLEKSRLLSDRFSAERPKGSFSTLEIQRTEQGDSAMYLCSSSLELASSTDTQYFGPGTRLTVL.

In regard to this clone: Other DNA variants within this sample encode the same CDR3. The chain is built from TRBV11-2 and TRBJ1-2, with D uncertain. The germline gives CDR1 SGHAT, CDR2 FQNNGV. V lost 5 bases and J lost 2, with 6 bases in between. There are 12 residues in the CDR3. CDR3 region: CASSLRNYGYTF. For the CDR3, the DNA is TGTGCCAGCAGCCTGAGAAACTATGGCTACACCTTC.

There are a few counts of this clone. An end of the junction does not agree with germline; a read error may underlie this. This chain connects TRBV7-9 to TRBJ1-6; D call uncertain. CDR3 length equals 12 residues. The germline CDR1 and CDR2 sequences are SEHNR and FQNEAQ (reference sequence). The CDR3 coding sequence is TGTTCCAGCAGCTCTAATAATTCACCCCTCCACTTT. Protein product: CSSSSNNSPLHF.

The gene calls are TRBV5-1 and TRBJ2-5, with 12 nucleotides matching TRBD2. The CDR3 is 15 residues long. Trimming removed 4 bases from V and 11 bases from J; junction bases left unmatched: 12. Per germline, CDR1 SGHRS and CDR2 YFSETQ. The CDR3 coding sequence is TGCGCCAGCAGCCCACTAGCGGGAGGATCCTGGGGGCAGTACTTC. Amino acid sequence: CASSPLAGGSWGQYF.

The V call is TRBV6-4, the J call TRBJ1-2; 8 bases align to TRBD1. The junction had 8 bases not matched to a gene; V was cut back by 6 bases and J by 8 bases. Germline lookup yields CDR1 MRHNA and CDR2 SNTAGT. CDR3 size: 13 residues. The CDR3 sequence is CASSFDRGGGYTF. CDR3 nucleotide sequence: TGTGCCAGCAGCTTCGACAGGGGAGGCGGCTACACCTTC.

This clone was recorded a few times. The rearrangement uses TRBV19 and TRBJ2-3; TRBD1 might be the D (6 bases). CDR1 is LNHDA and CDR2 is SQIVND in the germline V gene (reference sequence). The CDR3 is 15 amino acids. Trimming left V 6 bases short and J 2 bases short, with 15 bases between. DNA for the CDR3: TGTGCCAGTAGAGGGGACATCTATGACACAGATACGCAGTATTTT. This translates into CASRGDIYDTDTQYF.

The count of this clone is one. The CDR3 reads CASSSGPYGDSQYF. CDR3 DNA: TGCGCCAGCAGCTCCGGACCCTACGGGGATTCGCAGTATTTT. This sequence joins TRBV5-1 and TRBJ2-3; D possibly corresponds to TRBD2 (5 bases). The ends were cut back, 3 bases at V and 10 bases at J, with 18 bases in the middle. This CDR3 spans 14 amino acids. Germline V lookup: CDR1 SGHRS, CDR2 YFSETQ.

V usage is TRBV7-2 and J usage is TRBJ2-3; D call uncertain. CDR1 and CDR2 (germline): SGHTA, FQGNSA. The CDR3 runs to 14 residues. Trimming removed 4 bases from V and 0 bases from J, with 8 bases in between. The DNA of the CDR3 is TGTGCCAGCAGCTCTACCGCTAGCACAGATACGCAGTATTTT. Residues: CASSSTASTDTQYF. Full variable domain (remainder filled in from reference TRBV7-2 and TRBJ2-3): GAGVSQSPSNKVTEKGKDVELRCDPISGHTALYWYRQSLGQGLEFLIYFQGNSAPDKSGLPSDRFSAERTGGSVSTLTIQRTQQEDSAVYLCASSSTASTDTQYFGPGTRLTVL.

This rearrangement joins TRBV10-3 to TRBJ1-4, with D perhaps matching TRBD1 (5 bases). The CDR3 consists of 12 residues. CDR1 is ENHRY, CDR2 SYGVKD, per germline. Deletions cut 7 bases from V and 6 bases from J, with 9 bases between. The CDR3 region has the DNA TGTGCCATCAAAGGGGAGGATGAAAAACTGTTTTTT. This encodes CAIKGEDEKLFF.

The V gene is TRBV7-6, the J gene TRBJ2-5; D possibly corresponds to TRBD2 (6 bases). The CDR3 runs 15 residues. Germline V gene data show CDR1 as SGHVS and CDR2 as FNYEAQ. The ends were cut back, 5 bases at V and 3 bases at J, with 16 bases in the middle. DNA for the CDR3: TGTGCCAGCAGCAAACTAGCCCGGGAAAAAGAGACCCAGTACTTC. The encoded protein is CASSKLAREKETQYF.

This clone was seen only once. The chain links TRBV7-9 to TRBJ2-3, with 8 bases fitting TRBD2. The V gene end was trimmed by 0 bases and the J gene end by 2 bases; junction bases not matched to a gene: 1. Germline lookup yields CDR1 SEHNR and CDR2 FQNEAQ (reference sequence). The CDR3 extends over 15 amino acids. The CDR3 sequence is CASSLASGTTDTQYF. The CDR3 DNA reads TGTGCCAGCAGCTTAGCTAGCGGGACCACAGATACGCAGTATTTT.

The rearrangement joins TRBV29-1 to TRBJ1-2; the D is unclear. The germline V gene has CDR1 SQVTM and CDR2 ANQGSEA. The V and J ends lost 4 bases and 3 bases respectively, with 12 bases between them. The CDR3 consists of 13 residues. CDR3 protein: CSVGEGMDYGYTF. Written as DNA, the CDR3 is TGCAGCGTTGGGGAGGGTATGGACTATGGCTACACCTTC.

This chain connects TRBV10-3 to TRBJ2-5; TRBD1 agrees at 7 bases. Germline CDR1 reads ENHRY; CDR2 reads SYGVKD. CDR3 length equals 12 residues. J lost 3 bases, V lost 9 bases, and 4 bases had no gene match. DNA for the CDR3: TGTGCCATTTCCGACAGGGAAGAGACCCAGTACTTC. Amino acids: CAISDREETQYF.

This clone has a handful of counts. The rearrangement uses TRBV27 and TRBJ2-7; 12 bases map to TRBD2. Germline V gene lookup returns CDR1 MNHEY and CDR2 SMNVEV (reference sequence). Losses at the gene ends were 8 bases for V and 0 bases for J; bases not matched to a gene: 2. CDR3 length: 14 residues. Here the CDR3 reads CASQTSGSSYEQYF. CDR3 DNA: TGTGCCAGCCAGACTAGCGGGAGCTCCTACGAGCAGTACTTC.

CDR3 bases: TGTGCCAGCAGCCATAATTACAGGGTCACCGGGGAGCTGTTTTTT. It is translated as CASSHNYRVTGELFF. The V call is TRBV11-1, the J call TRBJ2-2, with D maybe TRBD1 (6 bases). Germline V CDR1 and CDR2: SGHAT, FQDESV (reference sequence). The CDR3 consists of 15 residues. Deletions cut 5 bases from V and 4 bases from J, with 14 bases between.

This clone was picked up a small number of times. The rearrangement links TRBV4-2 to TRBJ1-1; D is possibly TRBD1 (5 bases). CDR3 length: 14 residues. Trimming cost V 1 base and J 5 bases, with 11 bases left between them. Germline V lookup: CDR1 LGHNA, CDR2 YNFKEQ. CDR3 sequence reads: CASSQVGPETEAFF. The CDR3 DNA follows: TGTGCCAGCAGCCAAGTGGGGCCCGAGACTGAAGCTTTCTTT.

The CDR3 sequence: CASSFVEGYEQYF. The CDR3 coding sequence is TGTGCCAGCAGTTTTGTAGAGGGCTACGAGCAGTACTTC. This chain uses TRBV27 with TRBJ2-5, with a possible D match to TRBD2 (5 bases). The J call may be mistaken, given a closer DNA end match to TRBJ2-7. This CDR3 comprises 13 residues. The germline V gene has CDR1 MNHEY and CDR2 SMNVEV (reference sequence).

In this sample, this clone turned up a few times. This chain uses TRBV11-2 with TRBJ2-2, with 9 bases lining up with TRBD2. The V gene end was trimmed by 2 bases and the J gene end by 4 bases; junction bases not matched to a gene: 8. Looked up from germline, CDR1 is SGHAT and CDR2 is FQNNGV. The CDR3 is 17 amino acids. This CDR3 reads CASSLRTSVKTTGELFF. CDR3 in DNA: TGTGCCAGCAGCTTAAGGACTAGCGTCAAGACCACCGGGGAGCTGTTTTTT.